This T cell receptor (beta chain) was profiled in a study of blood T cell repertoires in COVID-19. Study-level background: Specimens from acute and convalescent COVID-19 originated in the United States, Italy and Spain. T cells, B-cell-depleted T cells, or PBMCs supplied cDNA or gDNA.

Authors' processing steps: For nucleated cells, counts were estimated from reference gene primer amplification. Assay used: immunoSEQ multiplex PCR; TCRdb lists only in-frame clones, some missing. V, J and clone size derive from that table, while D and trimming were established from the DNA sequence. The sample carries around 300,000 clones, around 89% recorded once. The length of the CDR3 is 20 residues. Sequencing used peripheral blood. The J gene is TRBJ2-6, the V gene TRBV21-1; whether TRBD1, the table's D call, matches the DNA was not checked. TRBV21-1 is designated a pseudogene. The sequence came from a woman aged 50 to 60 with active or convalescent COVID-19. The CDR3 region has the DNA TGTGCCAGCAGCAAAGTAGGCCGGGACAGGGGAAGGTCTGGGGCCAACGTCCTGACTTTC. It is translated as CASSKVGRDRGRSGANVLTF.